These 12 T cell receptor beta chains share one sample of origin, sequenced in a study of T-cell reconstitution after alpha-beta-depleted transplantation in children. Preparation of the TCRbeta library used unique molecular identifiers. One entry per CDR3 protein, called by TCRdb with MiXCR from the PCR reads. The sample consists of 440,000 or so distinct CDR3 sequences, approximately 11% of them appearing once. The sample consisted of PBMCs from the stem cell graft donor, taken from the stem cell graft. All receptors come from a human donor who donated a stem cell graft to a child with acute myeloid leukemia.

This clonotype was picked up many times. The rearrangement uses TRBV28 and TRBJ1-4, with D tentatively TRBD1 (5 bases). Trimming stripped 1 base from V and 6 bases from J, with 12 bases between. This CDR3 region has 15 residues. CDR1 is MDHEN and CDR2 is SYDVKM in the germline V gene. The CDR3 region has the DNA TGTGCCAGCAGTTTATTTGGGGGGTACGATGAAAAACTGTTTTTT. Encoded protein: CASSLFGGYDEKLFF.

This clonotype was detected a few times. The V call is TRBV29-1, the J call TRBJ2-3; D remains ambiguous. Between the trimmed V and J ends, which lost 3 bases and 2 bases, there was a span of 9 bases. Germline V CDR1 and CDR2: SQVTM, ANQGSEA. The CDR3 is 13 amino acids. The CDR3 reads CSVDSRPTDTQYF. In DNA form, the CDR3 reads TGCAGCGTTGATAGCAGACCCACAGATACGCAGTATTTT.

There are many counts of this clonotype. The chain has TRBV20-1 and TRBJ2-3, with D hard to call. The V and J ends lost 6 bases and 0 bases respectively, with 13 bases between them. Germline loops: CDR1 DFQATT, CDR2 SNEGSKA (reference sequence). The CDR3 has 14 residues. In DNA form, the CDR3 reads TGCAGTGCAGAGGACGGCAGAAGCACAGATACGCAGTATTTT. It codes for CSAEDGRSTDTQYF.

This clonotype came up a few times. V and J are TRBV7-3 and TRBJ2-7; 7 bases are a match to TRBD1. The CDR3 is 16 amino acids. Per germline, CDR1 SGHTA and CDR2 FQGTGA. The V and J ends lost 6 bases and 5 bases, in that order; junction bases with no gene match: 16. CDR3 sequence: CASRHGRSGTADEQYV. The CDR3, as DNA: TGTGCCAGCAGACACGGACGATCCGGGACAGCGGACGAGCAGTACGTC.

The rearrangement uses TRBV10-3 and TRBJ1-1; D is perhaps TRBD1 (6 bases). V lost 6 bases, J lost 4 bases, and 12 bases lay in between. This CDR3 spans 13 amino acids. CDR1 and CDR2 (germline): ENHRY, SYGVKD. The CDR3 coding sequence is TGTGCCATCAGCGCAGACAGGAGCACTGAAGCTTTCTTT. It codes for CAISADRSTEAFF.

This sequence joins TRBV29-1 and TRBJ2-1; TRBD2 matches at 8 bases. The CDR3 has 14 amino acids. J was trimmed by 0 bases and V by 7 bases; bases with no gene match: 5. Per the germline V gene, CDR1 is SQVTM and CDR2 is ANQGSEA. CDR3 region: CSAQRETSYNEQFF. Here the CDR3 DNA reads TGCAGCGCCCAGCGGGAGACCTCCTACAATGAGCAGTTCTTC.

This clonotype was counted a single time. The junction differs from germline at one of its ends, possibly a read error. The chain carries TRBV25-1 and TRBJ2-4; TRBD1 is a possible D gene (6 bases). Germline lookup yields CDR1 MGHDK and CDR2 SYGVNS. The CDR3 sequence is 12 residues long. The CDR3 sequence is CANSVTGIPRYF. The DNA for the CDR3 is TGTGCCAACAGTGTTACAGGGATCCCGCGGTACTTC.

There are a few counts of this clonotype. The V and J genes are TRBV4-3 and TRBJ1-6; no reliable D call. CDR1 LGHNA and CDR2 YSLEER come from the germline V gene. Trimming shortened V by 0 bases and J by 10 bases, and 7 bases separated the two germline ends. The CDR3 contains 13 residues. The CDR3 coding sequence is TGCGCCAGCAGCCAAGATATGAACTCACCCCTCCACTTT. This translates into CASSQDMNSPLHF.

The chain carries TRBV12-2 and TRBJ2-5; the table's D call TRBD1 went unverified against the DNA. TRBV12-2 is a recognized pseudogene. The CDR3 totals 12 residues. The CDR3 here is CASRNKRGTQYF. The CDR3 region has the DNA TGTGCAAGTCGAAATAAGAGGGGGACCCAGTACTTC.

This clonotype was counted between two and nine times. This chain uses TRBV23-1 with TRBJ2-5, with 7 bases that match TRBD1. TRBV23-1 is classed as an ORF, of uncertain function. The V gene end was trimmed by 10 bases and the J gene end by 5 bases; junction bases not matched to a gene: 22. The CDR3 runs 17 residues. Here the CDR3 reads CATVISIQDRVNETQYF. For the CDR3, the DNA is TGCGCCACCGTGATATCCATTCAAGACAGGGTCAACGAGACCCAGTACTTC.

This clonotype has at least ten counts. The CDR3 sequence is CASSSRSGVSGGKTQYF. For the CDR3, the DNA is TGCGCCAGCAGCTCCAGATCGGGAGTCTCGGGCGGAAAGACCCAGTACTTC. This chain connects TRBV5-1 to TRBJ2-5; maybe TRBD2 (6 bases). Germline CDR1 reads SGHRS; CDR2 reads YFSETQ. Deletions cut 3 bases from V and 6 bases from J, with 24 bases between. This CDR3 spans 17 amino acids.

This clonotype was seen many times. The rearrangement joins TRBV12-3 or TRBV12-4 to TRBJ2-5; no clear D. Trimming took off 6 bases at V and 7 bases at J, with 15 bases between the two ends. The CDR3 totals 13 residues. The CDR3 region is CASSLADSGTQYF. The CDR3 DNA follows: TGTGCCAGCAGCCTGGCGGATTCCGGGACCCAGTACTTC.